These 32 T cell receptor beta chains were sequenced from one sample in a study of CD8 T cells in Susac syndrome. The RNA input was about 0.5 to 1 ug, and it was reverse transcribed with random hexamers. TCRdb called the immunoSEQ multiplex PCR reads again in MiXCR, with one record for every CDR3 protein. The table includes 200,000 or so distinct CDR3 sequences, nearly 97% detected once. Sequenced input: CD4+ T cells from PBMCs. The receptors here all came from a human donor with multiple sclerosis.

The rearrangement links TRBV5-4 to TRBJ1-5, with 10 positions matching TRBD1. Trimming removed 4 bases from V and 4 bases from J; junction bases left unmatched: 2. The CDR3 consists of 14 residues. Germline assignment: CDR1 SGHNT and CDR2 YYREEE (reference sequence). The CDR3 sequence: CASSGGQGNQPQHF. The CDR3 DNA follows: TGTGCCAGCAGCGGGGGACAGGGGAATCAGCCCCAGCATTTT.

The V and J genes are TRBV28 and TRBJ2-3, with 12 bases that match TRBD1. V shed 2 bases, J shed 1 base, and the junction held 1 base outside the gene matches. The CDR3 is 16 residues long. CDR1 is MDHEN, CDR2 SYDVKM, per germline. The CDR3 protein is CASSLGDRGRTDTQYF. CDR3 in DNA: TGTGCCAGCAGTTTAGGGGACAGGGGGCGCACAGATACGCAGTATTTT.

The chain combines TRBV30 with TRBJ2-1; D perhaps matches TRBD1 (6 bases). The CDR3 covers 14 residues. Germline CDR1 is GTSNPN and CDR2 is SVGIG (reference sequence). V was pared by 4 bases and J by 2 bases, with 12 bases between. The CDR3 protein is CAWIRQEAYNEQFF. The DNA for the CDR3 is TGTGCCTGGATCCGACAGGAGGCCTACAATGAGCAGTTCTTC.

The chain employs TRBV20-1 and TRBJ1-5; D is unclear. Per the germline V gene, CDR1 is DFQATT and CDR2 is SNEGSKA (reference sequence). The CDR3 is made up of 12 amino acids. The V end lost 1 base, the J end lost 7 bases, and 8 bases lay between the germline ends. The CDR3 DNA sequence: TGCAGTGCTAGAGCGGGGAACCAGCCCCAGCATTTT. Translation: CSARAGNQPQHF.

This clonotype came up a few times. V and J are TRBV7-2 and TRBJ2-7; TRBD2 might be the D (6 bases). This CDR3 comprises 14 residues. Germline CDR1 reads SGHTA; CDR2 reads FQGNSA. The V end was cut by 3 bases, the J end by 1 base, with 10 bases between. CDR3 nucleotides: TGTGCCAGCAGCTTGGCGGGGACTTCCTACGAGCAGTACTTC. This encodes CASSLAGTSYEQYF.

The V gene is TRBV19, the J gene TRBJ1-2; tentative D call: TRBD1 (5 bases). The CDR3 has 14 amino acids. Germline V CDR1 and CDR2: LNHDA, SQIVND (reference sequence). V lost 9 bases to trimming and J lost 3 bases, with 17 bases between them. The CDR3 sequence: CASTGTHRDYGYTF. CDR3 coding DNA: TGTGCCAGCACTGGGACCCATCGGGACTATGGCTACACCTTC.

The chain is built from TRBV19 and TRBJ1-5; TRBD1 might be the D (5 bases). This CDR3 has 17 residues. V was shortened by 3 bases and J by 3 bases, with 18 bases between the two germline ends. Germline V gene sequence: CDR1 LNHDA, CDR2 SQIVND (reference sequence). DNA of the CDR3: TGTGCCAGTAGTATTAACGTGTGGGCAGGGAACAATCAGCCCCAGCATTTT. Protein product: CASSINVWAGNNQPQHF.

The chain links TRBV7-2 to TRBJ1-2; possibly TRBD1 for D (6 bases). Germline assignment: CDR1 SGHTA and CDR2 FQGNSA. V was shortened by 3 bases and J by 6 bases, with 14 bases between the two germline ends. The CDR3 has 14 amino acids. The CDR3 reads CASSFWTVPHGYTF. The CDR3 bases are TGTGCCAGCAGCTTCTGGACAGTTCCCCATGGCTACACCTTC.

The genes are TRBV7-3 and TRBJ2-1; the D is unclear. The germline V and J ends were trimmed by 2 bases and 8 bases, with 10 bases remaining between them. The germline V gene has CDR1 SGHTA and CDR2 FQGTGA. This CDR3 has 13 amino acids. CDR3 sequence: CASSLGPQDEQFF. The CDR3 DNA reads as TGTGCCAGCAGCTTAGGTCCCCAGGATGAGCAGTTCTTC.

The chain links TRBV30 to TRBJ2-2; possibly TRBD2 for D (5 bases). CDR1 is GTSNPN and CDR2 is SVGIG in the germline V gene (reference sequence). V gave up 0 bases and J gave up 4 bases, with 9 bases separating them. This CDR3 contains 14 residues. Here the CDR3 reads CAWSVITSTGELFF. The CDR3, as DNA: TGTGCCTGGAGTGTAATAACTAGCACCGGGGAGCTGTTTTTT.

The chain employs TRBV7-8 and TRBJ2-1, with TRBD1 matching 7 bases. CDR1 is SGHVS, CDR2 FQNEAQ, per germline. Unmatched junction bases numbered 4, after V lost 6 bases and J lost 5 bases. The CDR3 runs to 13 residues. CDR3 coding DNA: TGTGCCAGCAGTTATGACAGGGACAATGAGCAGTTCTTC. Translated: CASSYDRDNEQFF.

The V gene is TRBV7-9, the J gene TRBJ2-6; D gene uncertain. This CDR3 spans 12 amino acids. V was pared by 7 bases and J by 2 bases, with 3 bases between. Germline CDR1 is SEHNR and CDR2 is FQNEAQ (reference sequence). The CDR3 region is CASTAGANVLTF. The CDR3 DNA reads TGTGCCAGCACGGCTGGGGCCAACGTCCTGACTTTC.

The V call is TRBV7-2, the J call TRBJ2-5; tentative D call: TRBD2 (6 bases). The CDR3 covers 14 residues. Trimming shortened V by 4 bases and J by 5 bases, and 14 bases separated the two germline ends. Germline V gene lookup returns CDR1 SGHTA and CDR2 FQGNSA. For the CDR3, the DNA is TGTGCCAGCAGCTGGAAGGGAGGTCAGGAGACCCAGTACTTC. The encoded protein is CASSWKGGQETQYF.

The DNA for the CDR3 is TGCAGTGCTGTCCAGCTCAACACCGGGGAGCTGTTTTTT. Protein: CSAVQLNTGELFF. The chain uses TRBV20-1 and TRBJ2-2, with unresolved D. The V and J ends lost 5 bases and 2 bases respectively, with 9 bases between them. Germline CDR1 DFQATT, CDR2 SNEGSKA (reference sequence). The CDR3 loop spans 13 amino acids.

The chain is built from TRBV20-1 and TRBJ1-5, with D unresolved. The CDR3 extends over 13 amino acids. The V end lost 5 bases, the J end lost 6 bases, and 14 bases lay between the germline ends. CDR1 and CDR2 (germline): DFQATT, SNEGSKA (reference sequence). The CDR3 DNA is TGCAGTGCTGAACACGATAAGGGTCAGCCCCAGCATTTT. Amino acids: CSAEHDKGQPQHF.

This chain connects TRBV20-1 to TRBJ1-4; 9 bases are a match to TRBD1. Germline V lookup: CDR1 DFQATT, CDR2 SNEGSKA (reference sequence). The CDR3 is 13 residues long. The junction had 6 bases not matched to a gene; V was cut back by 5 bases and J by 8 bases. The CDR3 region is CSAPGTGWEKLFF. The DNA for the CDR3 is TGCAGTGCTCCCGGGACAGGGTGGGAAAAACTGTTTTTT.

The chain joins TRBV29-1 to TRBJ2-1; 8 bases fit TRBD1. After removal of 7 bases from V and 4 bases from J, the junction contained 9 bases not matched to a gene. The germline V gene encodes CDR1 SQVTM and CDR2 ANQGSEA. CDR3 length equals 14 residues. The CDR3 region is CSGIQGVGYNEQFF. The CDR3 DNA follows: TGCAGCGGCATACAGGGGGTGGGTTACAATGAGCAGTTCTTC.

The V gene is TRBV5-1, the J gene TRBJ1-2; 12 bases match TRBD1. V dropped 3 bases and J dropped 7; count of bases not matched to a gene: 7. This CDR3 is built from 15 residues. CDR1 is SGHRS and CDR2 is YFSETQ in the germline V gene. This CDR3 reads CASSYSGTGGLGYTF. The DNA for the CDR3 is TGCGCCAGCAGCTACTCCGGGACAGGGGGCCTTGGCTACACCTTC.

The J gene is TRBJ1-2, the V gene TRBV12-5, with TRBD1 matching over 8 bases. The V gene's germline CDR1 is LGHNT and CDR2 FRNRAP. This CDR3 spans 16 amino acids. V gave up 8 bases and J gave up 4 bases; unmatched junction bases: 15. CDR3 sequence: CASTTFDNRGVYGYTF. The CDR3 DNA sequence: TGTGCTAGTACCACCTTCGACAACAGGGGGGTCTATGGCTACACCTTC. Using reference TRBV12-5 and TRBJ1-2 for the parts outside the CDR3, the full variable domain is DARVTQTPRHKVTEMGQEVTMRCQPILGHNTVFWYRQTMMQGLELLAYFRNRAPLDDSGMPKDRFSAEMPDATLATLKIQPSEPRDSAVYFCASTTFDNRGVYGYTFGSGTRLTVV.

This sequence joins TRBV4-3 and TRBJ1-6, with TRBD1 as a possible D gene (5 bases). CDR3 size: 16 residues. CDR1 is LGHNA, CDR2 YSLEER, per germline. V was clipped by 0 bases and J by 9 bases, with 15 bases between them. CDR3 protein: CASSQDHSRVGSPLHF. CDR3 coding DNA: TGCGCCAGCAGCCAAGATCACTCCAGGGTTGGTTCACCCCTCCACTTT.

The count of this clonotype is one. The rearrangement joins TRBV29-1 to TRBJ2-1; TRBD1 matches at 7 bases. Germline V CDR1 and CDR2: SQVTM, ANQGSEA. Trimming at V came to 4 bases and at J to 10 bases, leaving 10 bases not matched to a gene. The CDR3 sequence is 13 residues long. The CDR3: CSVGIQGFREQFF. In nucleotides, the CDR3 is TGCAGCGTTGGAATACAGGGGTTTAGGGAGCAGTTCTTC.

The chain uses TRBV30 and TRBJ2-4; 11 bases line up with TRBD2. The junction had 13 bases not matched to a gene; V was cut back by 3 bases and J by 0 bases. From germline, CDR1 is GTSNPN and CDR2 SVGIG (reference sequence). This CDR3 spans 19 amino acids. The CDR3 nucleotides are TGTGCCTGGAGGGACAATAAGGGACTAGCGGAACTAGCCAAAAACATTCAGTACTTC. It encodes CAWRDNKGLAELAKNIQYF.

V gene TRBV7-2 combines with J gene TRBJ2-7; 7 bases line up with TRBD1. V dropped 8 bases and J dropped 7; count of bases not matched to a gene: 14. The length of the CDR3 is 14 residues. The germline V gene has CDR1 SGHTA and CDR2 FQGNSA. CDR3 nucleotides: TGTGCCAGCTCATCAAAAGGGGGCCGCGGAGAGCAGTACTTC. Its translation is CASSSKGGRGEQYF.

This clonotype appeared once. The chain uses TRBV7-9 and TRBJ2-3, with TRBD1 matching over 9 bases. Germline loops: CDR1 SEHNR, CDR2 FQNEAQ (reference sequence). With 8 bases clipped from V and 3 bases from J, the junction kept 12 bases outside the gene matches. The CDR3 runs 16 residues. The CDR3 protein is CASVTRAGTGTDTQYF. The CDR3 bases are TGTGCCAGCGTAACTCGGGCCGGGACAGGGACAGATACGCAGTATTTT.

This sequence joins TRBV20-1 and TRBJ2-3, with TRBD2 matching over 11 bases. CDR3 length: 15 residues. Germline V gene lookup returns CDR1 DFQATT and CDR2 SNEGSKA (reference sequence). The J segment lost 0 bases and the V segment lost 3 bases, leaving 2 bases of the junction unmatched. The CDR3: CSASRLAGSTDTQYF. The CDR3 DNA reads TGCAGTGCTAGTCGACTAGCGGGGAGCACAGATACGCAGTATTTT.

V is TRBV7-9 and J is TRBJ2-3, with D perhaps TRBD2 (6 bases). The CDR3 spans 14 residues. V was cut by 0 bases and J by 6 bases, with 10 bases left in between. Looked up from germline, CDR1 is SEHNR and CDR2 is FQNEAQ (reference sequence). The CDR3 is CASSLAWRADTQYF. The CDR3 region has the DNA TGTGCCAGCAGCTTAGCGTGGAGGGCTGATACGCAGTATTTT.

V is TRBV29-1 and J is TRBJ1-4; TRBD1 might be the D (5 bases). Trimming cost V 6 bases and J 8 bases, with 10 bases left between them. Germline CDR1 and CDR2: SQVTM and ANQGSEA. This CDR3 is 11 amino acids long. The CDR3 DNA reads TGCAGCGTACGGGACCCCGAAAAACTGTTTTTT. It encodes CSVRDPEKLFF. Full variable domain (rest looked up from reference TRBV29-1 and TRBJ1-4): SAVISQKPSRDICQRGTSLTIQCQVDSQVTMMFWYRQQPGQSLTLIATANQGSEATYESGFVIDKFPISRPNLTFSTLTVSNMSPEDSSIYLCSVRDPEKLFFGSGTQLSVL.

J is TRBJ1-2 and V is TRBV13; D gene ambiguous. Germline lookup yields CDR1 PRHDT and CDR2 FYEKMQ (reference sequence). Trimming removed 0 bases at V and 7 bases at J, with 9 bases between. The CDR3 consists of 13 residues. CDR3 nucleotides: TGTGCCAGCAGCTTAGGCGCCATGGGTGGCTACACCTTC. Translated, it gives CASSLGAMGGYTF.

This chain joins TRBV29-1 and TRBJ1-2; unclear D gene. V lost 5 bases, J lost 8 bases, and 12 bases lay in between. The CDR3 has 11 amino acids. CDR1 and CDR2 (germline): SQVTM, ANQGSEA. CDR3 DNA: TGCAGCGTTCTCCCCGGACCGGGCTACACCTTC. Residues: CSVLPGPGYTF.

This clonotype was recorded only once. The rearrangement links TRBV11-2 to TRBJ2-3, with D unclear. Trimming removed 4 bases from V and 0 bases from J, with 14 bases in between. This CDR3 is 16 amino acids long. Germline CDR1 SGHAT, CDR2 FQNNGV. CDR3 region: CASSSLSRYSTDTQYF. In nucleotides, the CDR3 is TGTGCCAGCAGCTCCCTGAGCAGATATAGCACAGATACGCAGTATTTT.

CDR3 in DNA: TGTGCCTGTCAGGTTGGGTCCCCAGATACGCAGTATTTT. Amino acid sequence: CACQVGSPDTQYF. The genes are TRBV30 and TRBJ2-3; D not resolved. There are 13 residues in the CDR3. The germline V gene has CDR1 GTSNPN and CDR2 SVGIG (reference sequence). V was shortened by 6 bases and J by 4 bases, with 14 bases between the two germline ends. Filled out from reference TRBV30 and TRBJ2-3, the complete variable domain reads SQTIHQWPATLVQPVGSPLSLECTVEGTSNPNLYWYRQAAGRGLQLLFYSVGIGQISSEVPQNLSASRPQDRQFILSSKKLLLSDSGFYLCACQVGSPDTQYFGPGTRLTVL.

The rearrangement links TRBV29-1 to TRBJ1-2; D not resolved. CDR1 and CDR2 (germline): SQVTM, ANQGSEA. V was shortened by 6 bases and J by 9 bases, with 20 bases between the two germline ends. This CDR3 region has 13 residues. CDR3 sequence: CSVSSASGYSYTF. In DNA form, the CDR3 reads TGCAGCGTATCGAGTGCTAGCGGATATAGCTACACCTTC.